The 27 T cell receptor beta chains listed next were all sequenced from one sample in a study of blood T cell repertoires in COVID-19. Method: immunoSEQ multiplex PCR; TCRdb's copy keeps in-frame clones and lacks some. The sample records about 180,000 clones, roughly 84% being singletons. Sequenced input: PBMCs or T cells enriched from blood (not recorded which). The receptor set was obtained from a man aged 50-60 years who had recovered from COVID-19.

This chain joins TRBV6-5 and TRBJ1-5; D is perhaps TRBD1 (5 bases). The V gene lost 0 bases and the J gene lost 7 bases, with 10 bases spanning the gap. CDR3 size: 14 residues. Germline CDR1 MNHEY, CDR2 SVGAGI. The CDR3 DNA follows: TGTGCCAGCAGTTACTCGGCAGGGCGACAGCCCCAGCATTTT. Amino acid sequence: CASSYSAGRQPQHF.

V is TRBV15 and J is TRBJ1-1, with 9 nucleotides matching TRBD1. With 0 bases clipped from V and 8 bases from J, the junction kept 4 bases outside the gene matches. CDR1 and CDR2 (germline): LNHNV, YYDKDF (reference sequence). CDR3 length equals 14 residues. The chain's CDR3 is CATSRDIGTGEAFF. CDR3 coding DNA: TGTGCCACCAGCAGAGATATCGGGACAGGGGAAGCTTTCTTT.

This chain's CDR3 is CARENWMNTEAFF. The CDR3 coding sequence is TGTGCCCGGGAAAATTGGATGAACACTGAAGCTTTCTTT. This sequence joins TRBV19 and TRBJ1-1; D gene unclear. CDR1 and CDR2 from the germline V gene are LNHDA and SQIVND (reference sequence). V lost 11 bases and J lost 0, with 13 bases in between. The length of the CDR3 is 13 residues.

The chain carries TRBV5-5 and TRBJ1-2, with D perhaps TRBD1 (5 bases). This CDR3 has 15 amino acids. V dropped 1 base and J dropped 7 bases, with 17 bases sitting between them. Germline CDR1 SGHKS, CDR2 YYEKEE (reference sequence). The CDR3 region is CASSLTVGGAFGYTF. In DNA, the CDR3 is TGTGCCAGCAGCTTGACCGTAGGAGGGGCTTTTGGCTACACCTTC.

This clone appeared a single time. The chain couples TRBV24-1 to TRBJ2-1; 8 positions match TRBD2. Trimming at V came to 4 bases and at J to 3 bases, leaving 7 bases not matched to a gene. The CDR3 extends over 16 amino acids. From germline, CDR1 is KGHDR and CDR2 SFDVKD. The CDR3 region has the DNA TGTGCCACCAGTGACCAGCCGGGACTAGACTACAATGAGCAGTTCTTC. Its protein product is CATSDQPGLDYNEQFF.

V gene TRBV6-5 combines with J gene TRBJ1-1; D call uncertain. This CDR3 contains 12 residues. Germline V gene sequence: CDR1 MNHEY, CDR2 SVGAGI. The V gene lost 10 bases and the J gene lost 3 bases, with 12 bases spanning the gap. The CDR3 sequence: CATREPHTEAFF. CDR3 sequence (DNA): TGTGCCACCCGGGAACCTCACACTGAAGCTTTCTTT.

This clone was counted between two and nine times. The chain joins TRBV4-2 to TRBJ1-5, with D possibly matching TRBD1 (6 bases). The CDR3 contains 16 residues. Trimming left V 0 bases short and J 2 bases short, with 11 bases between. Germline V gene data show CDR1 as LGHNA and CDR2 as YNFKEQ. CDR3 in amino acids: CASSQDQGNRNQPQHF. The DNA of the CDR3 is TGTGCCAGCAGCCAAGATCAGGGGAATCGCAATCAGCCCCAGCATTTT.

For the CDR3, the DNA is TGTGCCAGCAGCCAATGGAGTTCCCAAGAGACCCAGTACTTC. This codes for CASSQWSSQETQYF. The chain carries TRBV3-1 (or the pseudogene TRBV3-2) and TRBJ2-5, with D hard to call. Trimming removed 2 bases from V and 1 base from J, with 8 bases in between. CDR3 length equals 14 residues. Germline CDR1 reads LGHDT; CDR2 reads YNNKEL (reference sequence).

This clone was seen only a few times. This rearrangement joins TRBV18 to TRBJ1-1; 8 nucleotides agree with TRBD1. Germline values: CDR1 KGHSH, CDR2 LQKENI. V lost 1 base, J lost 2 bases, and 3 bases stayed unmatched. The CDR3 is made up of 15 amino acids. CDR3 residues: CASSPRQGANTEAFF. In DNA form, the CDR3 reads TGTGCCAGCTCACCACGGCAGGGGGCTAACACTGAAGCTTTCTTT.

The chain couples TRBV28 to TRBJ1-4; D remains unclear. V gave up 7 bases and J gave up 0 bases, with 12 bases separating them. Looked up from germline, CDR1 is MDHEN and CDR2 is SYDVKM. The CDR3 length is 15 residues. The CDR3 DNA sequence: TGTGCCAGCACCACTTGGGAGGCAACTAATGAAAAACTGTTTTTT. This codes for CASTTWEATNEKLFF.

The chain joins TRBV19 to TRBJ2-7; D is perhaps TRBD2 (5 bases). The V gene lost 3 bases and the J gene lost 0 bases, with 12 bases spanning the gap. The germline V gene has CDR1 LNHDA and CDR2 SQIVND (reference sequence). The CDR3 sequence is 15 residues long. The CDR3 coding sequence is TGTGCCAGTAGTATTGGGGAGAAACGCTCCTACGAGCAGTACTTC. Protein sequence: CASSIGEKRSYEQYF.

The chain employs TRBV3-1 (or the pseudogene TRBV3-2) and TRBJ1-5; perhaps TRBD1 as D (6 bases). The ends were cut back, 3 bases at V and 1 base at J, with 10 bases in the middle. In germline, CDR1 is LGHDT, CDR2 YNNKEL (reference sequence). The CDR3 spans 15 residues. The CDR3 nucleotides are TGTGCCAGCAGCCAGGGGGCTTTAAGCAATCAGCCCCAGCATTTT. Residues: CASSQGALSNQPQHF.

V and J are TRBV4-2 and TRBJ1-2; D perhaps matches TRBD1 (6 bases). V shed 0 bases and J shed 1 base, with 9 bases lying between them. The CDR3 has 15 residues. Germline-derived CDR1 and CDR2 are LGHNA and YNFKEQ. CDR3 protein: CASSQEPGVNYGYTF. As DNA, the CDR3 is TGTGCCAGCAGCCAAGAGCCAGGGGTTAACTATGGCTACACCTTC.

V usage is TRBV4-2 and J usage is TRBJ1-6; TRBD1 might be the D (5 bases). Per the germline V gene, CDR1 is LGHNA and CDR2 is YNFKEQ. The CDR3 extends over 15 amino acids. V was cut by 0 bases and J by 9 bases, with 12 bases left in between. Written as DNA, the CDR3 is TGTGCCAGCAGCCAAGAGGGGGGTGGTAGTTCACCCCTCCACTTT. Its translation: CASSQEGGGSSPLHF.

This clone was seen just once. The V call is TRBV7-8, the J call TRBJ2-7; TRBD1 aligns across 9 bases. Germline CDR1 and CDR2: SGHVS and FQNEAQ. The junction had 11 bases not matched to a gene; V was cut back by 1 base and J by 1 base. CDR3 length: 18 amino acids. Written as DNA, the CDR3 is TGTGCCAGCAGCTTAGGTGTCTCTGGGACAGGGACTTCCTACGAGCAGTACTTC. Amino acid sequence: CASSLGVSGTGTSYEQYF.

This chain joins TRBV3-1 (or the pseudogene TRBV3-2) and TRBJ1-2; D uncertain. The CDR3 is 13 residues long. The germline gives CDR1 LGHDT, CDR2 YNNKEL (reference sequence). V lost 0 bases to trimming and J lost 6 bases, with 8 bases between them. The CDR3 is CASSQDRGNGYTF. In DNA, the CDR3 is TGTGCCAGCAGCCAAGATCGAGGGAATGGCTACACCTTC.

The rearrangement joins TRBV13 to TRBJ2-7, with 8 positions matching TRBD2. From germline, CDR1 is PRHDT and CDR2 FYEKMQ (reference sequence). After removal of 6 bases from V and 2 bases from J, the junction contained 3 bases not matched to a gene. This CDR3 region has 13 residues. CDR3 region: CASRPGGAYEQYF. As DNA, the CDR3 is TGTGCCAGCAGACCCGGGGGGGCCTACGAGCAGTACTTC.

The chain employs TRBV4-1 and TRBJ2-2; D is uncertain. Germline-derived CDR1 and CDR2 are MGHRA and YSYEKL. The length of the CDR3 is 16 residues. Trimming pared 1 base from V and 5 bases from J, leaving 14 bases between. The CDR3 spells CASSQGPVLVTGELFF. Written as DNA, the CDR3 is TGCGCCAGCAGCCAAGGTCCGGTCCTAGTTACCGGGGAGCTGTTTTTT.

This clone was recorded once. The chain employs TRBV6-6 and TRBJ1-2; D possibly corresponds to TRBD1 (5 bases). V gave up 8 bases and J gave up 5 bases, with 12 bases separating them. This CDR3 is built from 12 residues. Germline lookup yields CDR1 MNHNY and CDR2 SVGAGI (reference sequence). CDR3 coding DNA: TGTGCCAGCGGTCCGGCAGGGTATGGCTACACCTTC. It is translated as CASGPAGYGYTF.

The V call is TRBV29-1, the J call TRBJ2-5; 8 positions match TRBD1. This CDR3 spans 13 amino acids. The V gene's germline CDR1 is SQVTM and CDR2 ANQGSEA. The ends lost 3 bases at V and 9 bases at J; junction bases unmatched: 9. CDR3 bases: TGCAGCGTTGACGGGGACAGGAGGGGGGCCCAGTACTTC. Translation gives CSVDGDRRGAQYF.

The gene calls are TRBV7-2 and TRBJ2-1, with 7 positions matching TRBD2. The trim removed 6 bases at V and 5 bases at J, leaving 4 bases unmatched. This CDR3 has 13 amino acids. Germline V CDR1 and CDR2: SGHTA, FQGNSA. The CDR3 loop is CASSLADNNEQFF. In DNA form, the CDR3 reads TGTGCCAGCAGTCTAGCGGATAACAATGAGCAGTTCTTC.

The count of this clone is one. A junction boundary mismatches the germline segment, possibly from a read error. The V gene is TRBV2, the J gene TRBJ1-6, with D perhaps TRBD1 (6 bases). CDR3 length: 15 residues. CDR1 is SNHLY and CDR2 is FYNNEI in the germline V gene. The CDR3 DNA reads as TGTGCCAGCAGAGAAGGACAGTATATTGATTCACCCCTCCACTTT. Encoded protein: CASREGQYIDSPLHF. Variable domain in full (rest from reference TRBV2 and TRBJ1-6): EPEVTQTPSHQVTQMGQEVILRCVPISNHLYFYWYRQILGQKVEFLVSFYNNEISEKSEIFDDQFSVERPDGSNFTLKIRSTKLEDSAMYFCASREGQYIDSPLHFGNGTRLTVT.

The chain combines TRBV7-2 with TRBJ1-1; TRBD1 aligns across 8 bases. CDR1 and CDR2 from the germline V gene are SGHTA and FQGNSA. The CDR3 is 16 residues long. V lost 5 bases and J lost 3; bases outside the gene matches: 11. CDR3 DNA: TGTGCCAGCAGCCCCCGGGACAGGTTCCGCGACACTGAAGCTTTCTTT. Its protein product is CASSPRDRFRDTEAFF.

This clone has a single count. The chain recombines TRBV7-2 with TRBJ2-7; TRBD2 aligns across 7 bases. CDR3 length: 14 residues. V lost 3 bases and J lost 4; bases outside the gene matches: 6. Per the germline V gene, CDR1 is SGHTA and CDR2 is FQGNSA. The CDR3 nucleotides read TGTGCCAGCAGCTTGGAGAGCGGGGCGTACGAGCAGTACTTC. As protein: CASSLESGAYEQYF.

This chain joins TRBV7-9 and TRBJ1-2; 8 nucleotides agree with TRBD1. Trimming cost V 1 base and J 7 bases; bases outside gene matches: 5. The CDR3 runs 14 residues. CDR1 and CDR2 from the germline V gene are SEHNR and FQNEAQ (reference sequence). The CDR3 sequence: CASSLGQGAAGYTF. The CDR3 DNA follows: TGTGCCAGCAGCTTAGGGCAGGGGGCGGCTGGCTACACCTTC.

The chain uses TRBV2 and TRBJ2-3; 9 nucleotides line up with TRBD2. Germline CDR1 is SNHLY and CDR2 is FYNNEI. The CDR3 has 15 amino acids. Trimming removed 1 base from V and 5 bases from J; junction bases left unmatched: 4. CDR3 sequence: CASSEEGLARDTQYF. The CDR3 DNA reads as TGTGCCAGCAGTGAAGAAGGACTAGCGAGAGATACGCAGTATTTT. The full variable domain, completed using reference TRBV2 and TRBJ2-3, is EPEVTQTPSHQVTQMGQEVILRCVPISNHLYFYWYRQILGQKVEFLVSFYNNEISEKSEIFDDQFSVERPDGSNFTLKIRSTKLEDSAMYFCASSEEGLARDTQYFGPGTRLTVL.

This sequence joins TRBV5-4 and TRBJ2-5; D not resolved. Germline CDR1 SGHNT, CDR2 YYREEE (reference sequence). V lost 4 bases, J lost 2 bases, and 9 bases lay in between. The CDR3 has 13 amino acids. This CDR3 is CASSPNQQETQYF. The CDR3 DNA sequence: TGTGCCAGCAGCCCTAACCAACAAGAGACCCAGTACTTC.